A selection of T cell receptor beta chains follows, all from one sample in a study of T cells after yellow fever vaccination. Each CDR3 protein gets one entry after TCRdb re-called the 5' RACE reads with MiXCR. The repertoire holds fewer than 450,000 distinct CDR3 sequences, with around a tenth as singletons. This specimen was PBMCs, taken on the day of the first yellow fever vaccination. The receptors were gathered from a man aged 18 to 35 who received the YFV17D yellow fever vaccine. CDR3s include the opening cysteine and the closing phenylalanine or tryptophan. The D gene is left open where the match is weak. Part of the rows lack a size; the others show once, few, many or a class for expanded clones.

clone size	V gene	D gene	J gene	CDR3 DNA	CDR3 protein
few	TRBV5-1	NA	TRBJ2-7	TGCGCCAGCAGCTTGGCTGGCAGGGCCCACGAGCAGTACTTC	CASSLAGRAHEQYF
few	TRBV6-2/TRBV6-3	NA	TRBJ2-1	TGTGCCAGCAGTCCGCTGGACGGAAGCTCCTACAATGAGCAGTTCTTC	CASSPLDGSSYNEQFF
few	TRBV6-2/TRBV6-3	NA	TRBJ1-4	TGTGCCAGCAGTTTCAACGGACTGAGGGGCGAAAAACTGTTTTTT	CASSFNGLRGEKLFF
few	TRBV12-3/TRBV12-4	NA	TRBJ2-5	TGTGCCAGCAGGCATGGACAGTCGCCCGGGGAGACCCAGTACTTC	CASRHGQSPGETQYF
few	TRBV5-5	NA	TRBJ2-2	TGTGCCAGCAGCTTCCGGGGGCCTGGCGGGGAGCTGTTTTTT	CASSFRGPGGELFF
NA	TRBV5-1	NA	TRBJ2-1	TGCGCCAGCAGCGGGGGCCTAGGCTCCTACAATGAGCAGTTCTTC	CASSGGLGSYNEQFF
few	TRBV19	TRBD1	TRBJ2-3	TGTGCCAGTAGCTCTCTAGTTGTACAGGGGGACACAGATACGCAGTATTTT	CASSSLVVQGDTDTQYF
few	TRBV10-3	TRBD1	TRBJ2-7	TGTGCCATCAGTCAGGACAGGGCCTACGAGCAGTACTTC	CAISQDRAYEQYF
few	TRBV7-9	NA	TRBJ2-3	TGTGCCAGCAGCTTAGAGAGGGGGCGCGGGGCCACAGATACGCAGTATTTT	CASSLERGRGATDTQYF
NA	TRBV7-9	TRBD1	TRBJ1-1	TGTGCCAGCAGCCCGGGGGGGACAGCGGCTTTCTTT	CASSPGGTAAFF
NA	TRBV5-1	TRBD1	TRBJ2-5	TGCGCCAGCAGCGCAGGGGGCGCGGAGACCCAGTACTTC	CASSAGGAETQYF
few	TRBV11-2	TRBD2	TRBJ2-5	TGTGCCAGCAGCTTAGACCGGGGGGGCCTTAGAGAGACCCAGTACTTC	CASSLDRGGLRETQYF
many	TRBV6-6	NA	TRBJ2-4	TGTGCCAGCGGAAAACAGGAAAACATTCAGTACTTC	CASGKQENIQYF
NA	TRBV5-1	NA	TRBJ1-1	TGCGCCAGCAGCTTGAGTATCAGGGCCACTGAAGCTTTCTTT	CASSLSIRATEAFF
NA	TRBV4-3	NA	TRBJ1-5	TGCGCCAGCAGCCAGCGGCAGATCAATCAGCCCCAGCATTTT	CASSQRQINQPQHF
few	TRBV29-1	TRBD1	TRBJ1-2	TGCAGCGTGGACAGGGCCCGCTATGGCTACACCTTC	CSVDRARYGYTF
many	TRBV5-1	NA	TRBJ2-6	TGCGCCAGCAGCTCGACAGGCCACTCTGGGGCCAACGTCCTGACTTTC	CASSSTGHSGANVLTF
many	TRBV5-1	NA	TRBJ2-5	TGCGCCAGCAGCCCGGGGTGGACGGAGACCCAGTACTTC	CASSPGWTETQYF
few	TRBV19	NA	TRBJ1-6	TGTGCCAGTAGTGTACAGGGTAGTAATTCACCCCTCCACTTT	CASSVQGSNSPLHF
many	TRBV5-4	NA	TRBJ1-2	TGTGCCAGCAGCCCCACCGGACAGAACTATGGCTACACCTTC	CASSPTGQNYGYTF
few	TRBV20-1	TRBD2	TRBJ2-1	TGCAGTGCTAGAGACCCGAAAGCGGGGGAGCAGTTCTTC	CSARDPKAGEQFF
NA	TRBV4-3	TRBD1	TRBJ1-1	TGCGCCAGCAGCCAATACAGGGGGAGTTTAGGTGAAGCTTTCTTT	CASSQYRGSLGEAFF
once	TRBV7-2	TRBD1	TRBJ2-2	TGTGCCAGCAGCGTCACCGGGACAGCACTGAACACCGGGGAGCTGTTTTTT	CASSVTGTALNTGELFF
few	TRBV11-2	NA	TRBJ2-2	TGTGCCATCAAAAACGTTCGGGGAAACACCGGGGAGCTGTTTTTT	CAIKNVRGNTGELFF
few	TRBV12-3/TRBV12-4	NA	TRBJ1-2	TGTGCCAGCGAGGGAGGCAGGAGAGGCTACACCTTC	CASEGGRRGYTF
NA	TRBV30	NA	TRBJ1-5	TGTGCCTGGAGTCCAGATAAGCAGCCCCAGCATTTT	CAWSPDKQPQHF
few	TRBV7-2	NA	TRBJ1-2	TGTGCCAGCAACTTAGGCTGGGGTACCTATGGCTACACCTTC	CASNLGWGTYGYTF
NA	TRBV4-1	TRBD1	TRBJ2-3	TGCGCCAGCAGCCAAGAGACAGGGGGGACAGATACGCAGTATTTT	CASSQETGGTDTQYF
many	TRBV11-2	TRBD2	TRBJ2-5	TGTGCCAGCAGCCCTTTAGCGGGGGTCCAAGAGACCCAGTACTTC	CASSPLAGVQETQYF
NA	TRBV5-1	NA	TRBJ1-5	TGCGCCAGCAGCCCGGATGTCAACAATCAGCCCCAGCATTTT	CASSPDVNNQPQHF
few	TRBV4-2	NA	TRBJ1-1	TGTGCCAGCAGCGATAGTGTGGGGGGAACTGAAGCTTTCTTT	CASSDSVGGTEAFF
NA	TRBV10-3	TRBD1	TRBJ2-1	TGTGCCATCAGTGAGTCCGGGACAGGGGGGGATGAGCAGTTCTTC	CAISESGTGGDEQFF
few	TRBV7-2	NA	TRBJ2-4	TGTGCCAGCAGCTTAAGGACCGGTCTAGCCAAAAACATTCAGTACTTC	CASSLRTGLAKNIQYF
NA	TRBV7-9	NA	TRBJ2-7	TGTGCCAGCAGCCCTAGGACGGGGAATTACGAGCAGTACTTC	CASSPRTGNYEQYF
many	TRBV4-3	NA	TRBJ2-2	TGCGCCAGCAGCCAAGGAATACCAGGGGAATCGTGGGGGGAGCTGTTTTTT	CASSQGIPGESWGELFF
NA	TRBV7-9	NA	TRBJ1-3	TGTGCCAGCAGCTTGGGCAGGGGAATTCGAAACACCATATATTTT	CASSLGRGIRNTIYF
NA	TRBV6-6	TRBD1	TRBJ1-2	TGTGCCAGCAGCACCGGACAGGCTCGCGGCTACACCTTC	CASSTGQARGYTF
NA	TRBV7-2	NA	TRBJ2-5	TGTGCCAGCAGGGCGGGGAACGGAGAGACCCAGTACTTC	CASRAGNGETQYF
NA	TRBV7-9	TRBD1	TRBJ1-6	TGTGCCAGCAGCACACAGGGGGCACCCCTCCACTTT	CASSTQGAPLHF
NA	TRBV30	TRBD1	TRBJ1-2	TGTGCCGGACAGGGGGGACAGACAAGATATGGCTACACCTTC	CAGQGGQTRYGYTF
NA	TRBV10-3	NA	TRBJ2-7	TGTGCCATCAGAGAGGGAGGCGAGCAGTACTTC	CAIREGGEQYF
NA	TRBV3-1	NA	TRBJ1-1	TGTGCCACCAGCGCCAACCGACAGATGAACACTGAAGCTTTCTTT	CATSANRQMNTEAFF
many	TRBV6-5	TRBD1	TRBJ2-7	TGTGCCAGCAGCGCCAACAGGGGCGAGCAGTACTTC	CASSANRGEQYF
many	TRBV4-2	NA	TRBJ2-5	TGTGCCAGCAGCCTTAGCGGCGCGTGGCAAGAGACCCAGTACTTC	CASSLSGAWQETQYF
NA	TRBV5-4	NA	TRBJ2-5	TGTGCCAGCAGCCCCCAAAAGGGGGAAGAGACCCAGTACTTC	CASSPQKGEETQYF
few	TRBV5-4	NA	TRBJ2-4	TGTGCCAGCAGCTTCATGGCAGCCAAAAACATTCAGTACTTC	CASSFMAAKNIQYF
few	TRBV12-3/TRBV12-4	TRBD1	TRBJ2-7	TGTGCCAGTCGGGACAGCAAATCCTACGAGCAGTACTTC	CASRDSKSYEQYF
NA	TRBV11-1	TRBD1	TRBJ1-4	TGTGCCAGCAGCGCGACGCATACAGGGGAAGAAAAACTGTTTTTT	CASSATHTGEEKLFF